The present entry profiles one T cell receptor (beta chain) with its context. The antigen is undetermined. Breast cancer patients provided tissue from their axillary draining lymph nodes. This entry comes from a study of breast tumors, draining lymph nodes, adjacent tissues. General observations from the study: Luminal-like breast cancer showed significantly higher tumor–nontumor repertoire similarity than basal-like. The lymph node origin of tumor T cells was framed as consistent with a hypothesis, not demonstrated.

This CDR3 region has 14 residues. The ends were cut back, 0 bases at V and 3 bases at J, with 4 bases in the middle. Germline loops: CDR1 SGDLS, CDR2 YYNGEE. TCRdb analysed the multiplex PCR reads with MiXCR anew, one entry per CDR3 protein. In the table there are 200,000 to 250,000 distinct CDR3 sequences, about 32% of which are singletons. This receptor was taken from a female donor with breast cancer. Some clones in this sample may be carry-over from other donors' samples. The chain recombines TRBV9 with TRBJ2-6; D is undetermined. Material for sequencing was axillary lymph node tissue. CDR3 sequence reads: CASSVGNGANVLTF. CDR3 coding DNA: TGTGCCAGCAGCGTAGGGAATGGGGCCAACGTCCTGACTTTC.